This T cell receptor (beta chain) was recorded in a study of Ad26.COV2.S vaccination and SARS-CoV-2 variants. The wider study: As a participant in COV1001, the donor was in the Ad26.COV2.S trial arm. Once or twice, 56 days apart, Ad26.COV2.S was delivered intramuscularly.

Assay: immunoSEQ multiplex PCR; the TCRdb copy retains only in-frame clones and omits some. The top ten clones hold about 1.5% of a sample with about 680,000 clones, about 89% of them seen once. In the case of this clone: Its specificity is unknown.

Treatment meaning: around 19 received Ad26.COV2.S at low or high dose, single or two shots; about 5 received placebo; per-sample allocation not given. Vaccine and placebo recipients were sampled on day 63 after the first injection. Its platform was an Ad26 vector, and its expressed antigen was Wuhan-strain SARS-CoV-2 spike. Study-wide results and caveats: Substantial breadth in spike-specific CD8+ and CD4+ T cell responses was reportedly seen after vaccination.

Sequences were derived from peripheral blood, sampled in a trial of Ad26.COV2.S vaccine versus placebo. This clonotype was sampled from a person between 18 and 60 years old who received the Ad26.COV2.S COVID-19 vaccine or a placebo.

DNA for the CDR3: TGTGCCAGCAGTTACAGATCAGATACGCAGTATTTT. As protein: CASSYRSDTQYF. This chain connects TRBV25-1 to TRBJ2-3; D is unresolved. Deletions cut 5 bases from V and 4 bases from J, with 7 bases between. Germline CDR1 is MGHDK and CDR2 is SYGVNS. The CDR3 has 12 amino acids. The whole variable domain, filled in from reference TRBV25-1 and TRBJ2-3, reads EADIYQTPRYLVIGTGKKITLECSQTMGHDKMYWYQQDPGMELHLIHYSYGVNSTEKGDLSSESTVSRIRTEHFPLTLESARPSHTSQYLCASSYRSDTQYFGPGTRLTVL.